This TCR beta chain originates from a study of cytomegalovirus exposure and HLA in healthy donors. The PCR was carried out with 60 Vbeta primers and 13 Jbeta primers. The repertoire was sequenced with immunoSEQ multiplex PCR; TCRdb's copy has only in-frame clones and lacks some. The sample shows about 36,000 clones, approximately 70% of them seen only once. Germline-derived CDR1 and CDR2 are SSHAT and FNYEAQ (reference sequence). The CDR3 is 13 amino acids. This clone was recorded once. One junction end does not reproduce the germline sequence, and a read error may be involved. The chain recombines TRBV7-7 with TRBJ2-7; D might be TRBD2 (5 bases). This receptor was taken from a man aged 25 to 40 in good health and CMV-seronegative. Source material: PBMCs. CDR3 protein: CASSFVEGYEQYF. The CDR3 region has the DNA TGTGCTAGCAGCTTTGTTGAGGGCTACGAGCAGTACTTC.